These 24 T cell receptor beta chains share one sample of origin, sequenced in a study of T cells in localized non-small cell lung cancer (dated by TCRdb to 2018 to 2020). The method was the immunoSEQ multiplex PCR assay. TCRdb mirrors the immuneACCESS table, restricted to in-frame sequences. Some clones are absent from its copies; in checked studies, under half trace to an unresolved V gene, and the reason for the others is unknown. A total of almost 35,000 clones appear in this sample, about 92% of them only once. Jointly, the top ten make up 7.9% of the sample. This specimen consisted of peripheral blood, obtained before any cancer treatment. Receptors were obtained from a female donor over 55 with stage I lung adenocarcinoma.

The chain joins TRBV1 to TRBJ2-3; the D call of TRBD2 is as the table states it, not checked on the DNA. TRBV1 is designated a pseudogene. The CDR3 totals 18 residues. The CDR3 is CTSSHGLAGGRSTDTQYF. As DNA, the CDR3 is TGCACCAGCAGCCACGGACTAGCGGGAGGCCGGAGCACAGATACGCAGTATTTT.

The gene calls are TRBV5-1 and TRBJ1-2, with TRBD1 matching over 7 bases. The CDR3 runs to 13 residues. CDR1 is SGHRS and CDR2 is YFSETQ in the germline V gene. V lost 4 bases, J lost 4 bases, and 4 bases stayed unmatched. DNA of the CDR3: TGCGCCAGCAGCCAGACAGGGAGCTATGGCTACACCTTC. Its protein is CASSQTGSYGYTF. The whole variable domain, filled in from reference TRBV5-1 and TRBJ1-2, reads KAGVTQTPRYLIKTRGQQVTLSCSPISGHRSVSWYQQTPGQGLQFLFEYFSETQRNKGNFPGRFSGRQFSNSRSEMNVSTLELGDSALYLCASSQTGSYGYTFGSGTRLTVV.

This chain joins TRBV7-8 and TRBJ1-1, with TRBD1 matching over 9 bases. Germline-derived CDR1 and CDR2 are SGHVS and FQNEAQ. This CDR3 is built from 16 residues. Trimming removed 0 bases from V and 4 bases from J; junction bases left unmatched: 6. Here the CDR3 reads CASSLAPGQGVTEAFF. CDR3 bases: TGTGCCAGCAGCTTAGCCCCGGGACAGGGAGTCACTGAAGCTTTCTTT. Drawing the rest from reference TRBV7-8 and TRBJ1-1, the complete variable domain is GAGVSQSPRYKVAKRGQDVALRCDPISGHVSLFWYQQALGQGPEFLTYFQNEAQLDKSGLPSDRFFAERPEGSVSTLKIQRTQQEDSAVYLCASSLAPGQGVTEAFFGQGTRLTVV.

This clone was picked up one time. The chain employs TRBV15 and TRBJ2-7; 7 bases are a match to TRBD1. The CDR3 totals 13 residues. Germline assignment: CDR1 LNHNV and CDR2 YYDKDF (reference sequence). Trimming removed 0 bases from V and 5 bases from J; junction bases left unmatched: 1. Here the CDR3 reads CATSRETGNEQYF. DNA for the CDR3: TGTGCCACCAGCAGAGAGACAGGGAACGAGCAGTACTTC.

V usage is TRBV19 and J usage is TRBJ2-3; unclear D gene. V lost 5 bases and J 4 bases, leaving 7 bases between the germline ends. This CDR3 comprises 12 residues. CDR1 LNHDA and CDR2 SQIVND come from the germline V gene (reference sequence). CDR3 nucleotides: TGTGCCAGTAGTGACACTTCAGATACGCAGTATTTT. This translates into CASSDTSDTQYF. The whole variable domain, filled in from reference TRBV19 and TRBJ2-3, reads DGGITQSPKYLFRKEGQNVTLSCEQNLNHDAMYWYRQDPGQGLRLIYYSQIVNDFQKGDIAEGYSVSREKKESFPLTVTSAQKNPTAFYLCASSDTSDTQYFGPGTRLTVL.

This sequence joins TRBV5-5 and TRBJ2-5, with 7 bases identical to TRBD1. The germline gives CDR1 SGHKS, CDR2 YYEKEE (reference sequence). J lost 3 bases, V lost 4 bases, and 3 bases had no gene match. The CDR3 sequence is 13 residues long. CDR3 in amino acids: CASSTTGEETQYF. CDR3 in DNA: TGTGCCAGCAGCACCACAGGGGAAGAGACCCAGTACTTC.

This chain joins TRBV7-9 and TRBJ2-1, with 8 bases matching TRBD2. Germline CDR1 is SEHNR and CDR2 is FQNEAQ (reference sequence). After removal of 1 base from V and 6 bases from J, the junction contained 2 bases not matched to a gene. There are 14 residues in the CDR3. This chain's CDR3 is CASSLERGSNEQFF. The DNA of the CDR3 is TGTGCCAGCAGCTTAGAGCGGGGGTCCAATGAGCAGTTCTTC.

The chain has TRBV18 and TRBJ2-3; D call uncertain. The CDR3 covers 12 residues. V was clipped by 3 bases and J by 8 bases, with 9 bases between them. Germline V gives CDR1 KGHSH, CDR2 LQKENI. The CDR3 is CASSPSELTQYF. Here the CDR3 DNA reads TGTGCCAGCTCACCGTCGGAGCTTACGCAGTATTTT.

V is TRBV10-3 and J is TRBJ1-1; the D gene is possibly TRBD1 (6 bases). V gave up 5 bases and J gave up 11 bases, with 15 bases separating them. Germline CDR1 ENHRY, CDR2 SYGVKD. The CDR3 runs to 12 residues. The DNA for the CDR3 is TGTGCCATCAGTCTACAGGGTTCTGGGGCTTTCTTT. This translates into CAISLQGSGAFF.

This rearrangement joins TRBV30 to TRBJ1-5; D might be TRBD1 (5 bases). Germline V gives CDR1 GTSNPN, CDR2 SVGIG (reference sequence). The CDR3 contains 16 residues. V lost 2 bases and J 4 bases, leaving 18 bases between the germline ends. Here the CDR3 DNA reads TGTGCCTGGAGTCTTACCGGGACTGGAGGGAATCAGCCCCAGCATTTT. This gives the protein CAWSLTGTGGNQPQHF.

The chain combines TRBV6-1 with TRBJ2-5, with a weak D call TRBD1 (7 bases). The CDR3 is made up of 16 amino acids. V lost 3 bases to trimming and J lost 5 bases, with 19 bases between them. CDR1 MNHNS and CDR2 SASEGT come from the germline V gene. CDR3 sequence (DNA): TGTGCCAGCAGTGACAGGGGGGACCTATTTAGGGAGACCCAGTACTTC. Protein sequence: CASSDRGDLFRETQYF.

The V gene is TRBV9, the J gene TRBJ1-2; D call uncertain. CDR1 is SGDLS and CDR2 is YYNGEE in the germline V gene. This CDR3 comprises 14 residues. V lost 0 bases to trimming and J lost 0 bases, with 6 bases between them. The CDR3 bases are TGTGCCAGCAGCGTAGAAGGGTCTAACTATGGCTACACCTTC. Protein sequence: CASSVEGSNYGYTF.

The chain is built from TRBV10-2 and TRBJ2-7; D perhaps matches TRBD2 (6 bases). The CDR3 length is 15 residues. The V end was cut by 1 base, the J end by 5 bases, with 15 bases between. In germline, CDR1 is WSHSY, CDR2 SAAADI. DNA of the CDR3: TGCGCCAGCAGTGAGTTAAAGGGACTTAGGAACGAGCAGTACTTC. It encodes CASSELKGLRNEQYF.

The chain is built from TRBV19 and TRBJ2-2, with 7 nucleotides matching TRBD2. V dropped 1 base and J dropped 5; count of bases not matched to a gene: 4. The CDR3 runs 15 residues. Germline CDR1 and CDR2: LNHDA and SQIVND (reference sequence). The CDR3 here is CASSIVQGGTGELFF. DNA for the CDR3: TGTGCCAGTAGTATAGTCCAGGGAGGGACCGGGGAGCTGTTTTTT.

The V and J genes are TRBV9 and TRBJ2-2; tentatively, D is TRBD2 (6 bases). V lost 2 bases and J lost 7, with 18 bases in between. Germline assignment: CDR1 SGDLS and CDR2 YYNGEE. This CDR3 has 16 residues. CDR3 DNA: TGTGCCAGCAGCGTTTCTACAGCCCCGCGGGACGGGGAGCTGTTTTTT. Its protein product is CASSVSTAPRDGELFF.

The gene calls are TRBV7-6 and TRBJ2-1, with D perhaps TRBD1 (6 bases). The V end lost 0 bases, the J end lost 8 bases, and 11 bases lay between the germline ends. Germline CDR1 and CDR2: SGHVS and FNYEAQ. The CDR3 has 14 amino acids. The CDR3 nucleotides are TGTGCCAGCAGCTTAGCGACAGGTGAGGATGAGCAGTTCTTC. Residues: CASSLATGEDEQFF.

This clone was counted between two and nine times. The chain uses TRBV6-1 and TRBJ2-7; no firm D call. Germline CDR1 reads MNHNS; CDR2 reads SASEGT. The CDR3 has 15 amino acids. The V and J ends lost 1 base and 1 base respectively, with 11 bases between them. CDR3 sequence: CASSEGLMFSYEQYF. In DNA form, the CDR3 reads TGTGCCAGCAGTGAAGGGCTGATGTTTTCCTACGAGCAGTACTTC.

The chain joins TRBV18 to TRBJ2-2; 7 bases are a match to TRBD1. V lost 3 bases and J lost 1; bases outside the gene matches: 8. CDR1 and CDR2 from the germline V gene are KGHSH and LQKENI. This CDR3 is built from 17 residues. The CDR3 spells CASSPPGQLMNTGELFF. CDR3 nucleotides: TGTGCCAGCTCACCGCCGGGACAGCTCATGAACACCGGGGAGCTGTTTTTT.

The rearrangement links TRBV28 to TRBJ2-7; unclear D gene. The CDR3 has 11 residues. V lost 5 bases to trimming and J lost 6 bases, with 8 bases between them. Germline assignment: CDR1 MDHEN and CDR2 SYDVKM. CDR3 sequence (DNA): TGTGCCAGCAGTACCAGGAGCGAGCAGTACTTC. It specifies CASSTRSEQYF.

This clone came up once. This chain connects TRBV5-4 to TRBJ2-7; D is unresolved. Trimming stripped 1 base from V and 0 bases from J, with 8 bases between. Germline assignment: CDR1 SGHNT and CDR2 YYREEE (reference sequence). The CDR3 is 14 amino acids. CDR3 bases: TGTGCCAGCAGCTTGATCGGCGGCTCCTACGAGCAGTACTTC. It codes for CASSLIGGSYEQYF.

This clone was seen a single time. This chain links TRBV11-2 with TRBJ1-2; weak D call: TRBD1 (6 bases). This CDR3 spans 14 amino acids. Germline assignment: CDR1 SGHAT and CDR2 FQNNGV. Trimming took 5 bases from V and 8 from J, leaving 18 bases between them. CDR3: CASSPWGGGRGYTF. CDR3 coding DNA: TGTGCCAGCAGCCCCTGGGGAGGGGGAAGAGGCTACACCTTC.

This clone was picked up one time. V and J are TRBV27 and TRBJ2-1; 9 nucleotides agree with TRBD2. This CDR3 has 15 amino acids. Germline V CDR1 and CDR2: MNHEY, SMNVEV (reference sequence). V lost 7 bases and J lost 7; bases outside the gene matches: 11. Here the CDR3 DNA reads TGTGCCAGCACCCCGAATAGCGGGAGCCGGAATGAGCAGTTCTTC. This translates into CASTPNSGSRNEQFF.

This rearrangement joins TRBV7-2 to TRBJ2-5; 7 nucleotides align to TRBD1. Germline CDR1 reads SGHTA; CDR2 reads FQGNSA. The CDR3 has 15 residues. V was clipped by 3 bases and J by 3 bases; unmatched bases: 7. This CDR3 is CASSFVGQIKETQYF. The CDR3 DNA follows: TGTGCCAGCAGCTTTGTGGGACAGATTAAAGAGACCCAGTACTTC.

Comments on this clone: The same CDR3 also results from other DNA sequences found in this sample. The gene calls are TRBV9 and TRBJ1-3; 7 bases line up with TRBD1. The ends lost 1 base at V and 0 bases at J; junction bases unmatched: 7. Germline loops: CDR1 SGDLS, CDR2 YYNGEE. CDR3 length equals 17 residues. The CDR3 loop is CASSVNVGGYSGNTIYF. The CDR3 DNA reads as TGTGCCAGCAGCGTAAATGTAGGGGGCTACTCTGGAAACACCATATATTTT.